The T cell receptor (beta chain) described here comes from a study of T cell responses to AZD1222 COVID-19 vaccine. General observations from the study: Only five or six people who got AZD1222 tested seropositive at baseline. Vaccination with two AZD1222 doses was followed by a rise in Spike-specific TCR breadth and depth. There were mostly white British donors and more females than males, and clonal diversity was possibly underestimated.

Sequencing used immunoSEQ multiplex PCR; TCRdb keeps in-frame clones, though not all of them. This table has 95,000 to 150,000 clones, about 89% appearing once. Looked up from germline, CDR1 is MDHEN and CDR2 is SYDVKM. The CDR3 has 14 residues. V lost 7 bases and J lost 5; bases outside the gene matches: 10. With respect to this clone: The antigen is not known.

This chain links TRBV28 with TRBJ1-2; 7 bases agree with TRBD1. The sample in question was peripheral blood, obtained on day 0 of AZD1222 vaccination. This TCR derives from an adult in good health. This chain's CDR3 is CASITGEEGYGYTF. CDR3 bases: TGTGCCAGCATAACAGGGGAAGAGGGGTATGGCTACACCTTC.